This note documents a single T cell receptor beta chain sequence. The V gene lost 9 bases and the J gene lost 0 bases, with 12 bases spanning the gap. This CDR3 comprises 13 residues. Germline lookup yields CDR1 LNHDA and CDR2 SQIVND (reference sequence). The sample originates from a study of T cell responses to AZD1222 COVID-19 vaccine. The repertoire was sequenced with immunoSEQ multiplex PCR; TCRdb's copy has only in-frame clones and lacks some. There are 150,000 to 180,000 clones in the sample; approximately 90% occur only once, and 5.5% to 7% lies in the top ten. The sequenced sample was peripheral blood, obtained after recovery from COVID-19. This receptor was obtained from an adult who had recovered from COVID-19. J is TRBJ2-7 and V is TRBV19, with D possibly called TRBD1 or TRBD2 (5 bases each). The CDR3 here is CASGDGYSYEQYF. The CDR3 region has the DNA TGTGCCAGCGGGGACGGTTACTCCTACGAGCAGTACTTC.